This TCR beta chain was observed in a study of T-cell memory formation after mild COVID-19. Study-level background: Clusters were largely donor specific.

Each CDR3 protein is one row after TCRdb ran MiXCR on the 5' RACE reads. The sample carries roughly 410,000 distinct CDR3 sequences, 20% to 25% recorded once. Germline values: CDR1 MGHRA, CDR2 YSYEKL. V lost 4 bases and J lost 0; bases outside the gene matches: 2. The CDR3 is made up of 16 amino acids. V usage is TRBV4-1 and J usage is TRBJ1-3; 11 nucleotides line up with TRBD1. This receptor was identified in an adult woman who had mild COVID-19 (a few samples of this study predate the infection). Cell type and time point are not known. Sample: PBMCs or a T cell subset sorted from them (not recorded which). CDR3 bases: TGCGCCAGCAGCCCTGGACAGGGGGCCTCTGGAAACACCATATATTTT. Protein sequence: CASSPGQGASGNTIYF.